These 15 T cell receptor beta chains originate from one sample sequenced in a study of T cell responses to AZD1222 COVID-19 vaccine. TCRdb's table, derived via immunoSEQ multiplex PCR, lists solely in-frame clones and lacks some. The sample has roughly 93,000 clones; 80% to 90% are singletons. This specimen was peripheral blood, taken on day 0 of AZD1222 vaccination. Receptor source: an adult in good health.

The rearrangement links TRBV30 to TRBJ2-7; 8 bases align to TRBD1. This CDR3 comprises 15 residues. The ends lost 4 bases at V and 1 base at J; junction bases unmatched: 9. CDR1 and CDR2 from the germline V gene are GTSNPN and SVGIG (reference sequence). The CDR3 DNA follows: TGTGCCTGGACCCTAGGGACAGGACTATCCTACGAGCAGTACTTC. This encodes CAWTLGTGLSYEQYF.

The chain joins TRBV18 to TRBJ2-5; 11 nucleotides match TRBD2. The V gene's germline CDR1 is KGHSH and CDR2 LQKENI. The CDR3 has 14 residues. With V trimmed by 3 bases and J by 9 bases, 6 bases remained unmatched. The DNA of the CDR3 is TGTGCCAGCTCACCGACTAGCGGGGCCTCGGCCCAGTACTTC. It is translated as CASSPTSGASAQYF.

The chain combines TRBV6-2 or TRBV6-3 with TRBJ2-1; no reliable D call. The CDR3 contains 17 residues. V was pared by 0 bases and J by 10 bases, with 22 bases between. Germline V gene data show CDR1 as MNHEY and CDR2 as SVGEGT. The DNA of the CDR3 is TGTGCCAGCAGTTACTCGATGGCGGAGCCGGGTGGTATGGAGCAGTTCTTC. The encoded protein is CASSYSMAEPGGMEQFF.

This sequence joins TRBV7-8 and TRBJ2-7; D gene ambiguous. With 5 bases removed from V and 6 bases from J, the gap between germline ends came to 11 bases. Germline loops: CDR1 SGHVS, CDR2 FQNEAQ. The CDR3 extends over 12 amino acids. CDR3 sequence: CASSPGLGEQYF. DNA for the CDR3: TGTGCCAGCAGCCCAGGTTTGGGCGAGCAGTACTTC.

The chain joins TRBV19 to TRBJ2-1; TRBD2 aligns across 11 bases. V trimming: 1 base; J trimming: 7 bases; junction bases outside the gene matches: 6. Germline CDR1 is LNHDA and CDR2 is SQIVND (reference sequence). The CDR3 runs 16 residues. CDR3 loop: CASSIALAGGGNEQFF. In DNA, the CDR3 is TGTGCCAGTAGTATAGCCCTAGCGGGGGGCGGGAATGAGCAGTTCTTC. The variable domain in full, with the rest retrieved from reference TRBV19 and TRBJ2-1, is DGGITQSPKYLFRKEGQNVTLSCEQNLNHDAMYWYRQDPGQGLRLIYYSQIVNDFQKGDIAEGYSVSREKKESFPLTVTSAQKNPTAFYLCASSIALAGGGNEQFFGPGTRLTVL.

The chain has TRBV6-5 and TRBJ2-1, with D perhaps assigned TRBD1 or TRBD2 (5 bases each). The CDR3 has 15 residues. V lost 6 bases and J 0 bases, leaving 12 bases between the germline ends. From germline, CDR1 is MNHEY and CDR2 SVGAGI. The CDR3 nucleotides are TGTGCCAGCAGCCGAGGGGAGACCTCCTACAATGAGCAGTTCTTC. Protein: CASSRGETSYNEQFF.

V gene TRBV6-1 combines with J gene TRBJ1-6; tentative D call: TRBD1 (6 bases). In germline, CDR1 is MNHNS, CDR2 SASEGT. V lost 1 base and J 0 bases, leaving 10 bases between the germline ends. The CDR3 loop spans 17 amino acids. CDR3 bases: TGTGCCAGCAGTGAAGTCACAGGGAGCTCCTATAATTCACCCCTCCACTTT. It yields the protein CASSEVTGSSYNSPLHF.

The J gene is TRBJ1-1, the V gene TRBV6-6, with D unclear. The germline gives CDR1 MNHNY, CDR2 SVGAGI (reference sequence). The length of the CDR3 is 12 residues. Trimming took 5 bases from V and 3 from J, leaving 7 bases between them. Here the CDR3 DNA reads TGTGCCAGCAGTCCGGGGTACACTGAAGCTTTCTTT. As protein: CASSPGYTEAFF.

The chain combines TRBV6-5 with TRBJ2-3, with D unresolved. CDR3 size: 12 residues. Germline CDR1 reads MNHEY; CDR2 reads SVGAGI. Trimming took off 3 bases at V and 4 bases at J, with 5 bases between the two ends. CDR3: CASSYSPDTQYF. In nucleotides, the CDR3 is TGTGCCAGCAGTTATTCCCCAGATACGCAGTATTTT.

On this clone: The sample has other DNA sequences that encode this CDR3 too. The rearrangement links TRBV11-2 to TRBJ1-2; TRBD1 agrees at 8 bases. V trimming: 1 base; J trimming: 8 bases; junction bases outside the gene matches: 3. There are 13 residues in the CDR3. Germline V CDR1 and CDR2: SGHAT, FQNNGV. The CDR3 region is CASSLGTGSGYTF. The CDR3 DNA reads as TGTGCCAGCAGCTTAGGGACAGGGAGCGGCTACACCTTC. Full variable domain (remainder filled in from reference TRBV11-2 and TRBJ1-2): EAGVAQSPRYKIIEKRQSVAFWCNPISGHATLYWYQQILGQGPKLLIQFQNNGVVDDSQLPKDRFSAERLKGVDSTLKIQPAKLEDSAVYLCASSLGTGSGYTFGSGTRLTVV.

This sequence joins TRBV29-1 and TRBJ2-5; 7 positions agree with TRBD1. The V gene end was trimmed by 7 bases and the J gene end by 5 bases; junction bases not matched to a gene: 4. The CDR3 contains 11 residues. The germline V gene has CDR1 SQVTM and CDR2 ANQGSEA. The CDR3 sequence: CSERQGETQYF. CDR3 bases: TGCAGCGAAAGACAGGGTGAGACCCAGTACTTC.

V usage is TRBV30 and J usage is TRBJ2-3; the D gene is possibly TRBD2 (6 bases). V shed 1 base and J shed 3 bases, with 11 bases lying between them. The length of the CDR3 is 14 residues. The germline V gene encodes CDR1 GTSNPN and CDR2 SVGIG (reference sequence). CDR3 bases: TGTGCCTGGAGTGGGGGGGTGGGAACAGATACGCAGTATTTT. The encoded protein is CAWSGGVGTDTQYF.

The V and J genes are TRBV9 and TRBJ2-4, with 9 bases aligning to TRBD2. Per the germline V gene, CDR1 is SGDLS and CDR2 is YYNGEE. The CDR3 extends over 17 amino acids. Trimming at V came to 0 bases and at J to 5 bases, leaving 9 bases not matched to a gene. The CDR3 coding sequence is TGTGCCAGCAGCGTAGCGGGGGCGGGAGGGCCCGAAAACATTCAGTACTTC. This translates into CASSVAGAGGPENIQYF.

The chain links TRBV13 to TRBJ1-1; D not resolved. Trimming took off 5 bases at V and 3 bases at J, with 10 bases between the two ends. Per germline, CDR1 PRHDT and CDR2 FYEKMQ (reference sequence). The CDR3 runs 13 residues. CDR3 loop: CASSITRDTEAFF. The CDR3 DNA reads TGTGCCAGCAGCATCACGAGGGACACTGAAGCTTTCTTT.

The gene calls are TRBV10-3 and TRBJ2-3, with 8 bases lining up with TRBD1. V dropped 11 bases and J dropped 2; count of bases not matched to a gene: 6. CDR3 length equals 13 residues. Germline V gene data show CDR1 as ENHRY and CDR2 as SYGVKD. The DNA of the CDR3 is TGTGCCGCAGGGGGCAGCTTCACAGATACGCAGTATTTT. It codes for CAAGGSFTDTQYF.